What follows describes a single T cell receptor (beta chain). It has no known antigen specificity. No base quality information exists; no much larger clone differs at one position. Library creation used the immunoSEQ multiplex PCR assay. The immuneACCESS repertoire file appears here via TCRdb, limited to in-frame rearrangements. These files lack a portion of the clones; in checked studies, under half of the deficit traces to unresolved V genes, and the cause of the others is not known. In this sample the table shows around 100,000 clones, approximately 90% of which occur a single time. 19% of the sample is held by the ten biggest clonotypes. This specimen belongs to a study of control samples from healthy donors and cancer patients (dated by TCRdb to the early 2020s). The sequencing sample was made of PBMCs. This TCR came from a man in his sixties with lung cancer.

The DNA reads TGTGCCAGCTCACGCGGGGGGAACTACGAGCAGTACTTC. Protein translation: CASSRGGNYEQYF. The V gene is TRBV18 and the J gene is TRBJ2-7, and 8 junctional nucleotides match TRBD2. Ends trimmed: V by 4 bases, J by 3 bases; bases unmatched to a gene: 2. CDR1 is given as KGHSH and CDR2 as LQKENI, both from the germline V gene. The CDR3 goes from the cysteine to the phenylalanine over 13 residues. Only the CDR3 portion is preserved as DNA: 39 bases, with reading frame beginning at the first base.